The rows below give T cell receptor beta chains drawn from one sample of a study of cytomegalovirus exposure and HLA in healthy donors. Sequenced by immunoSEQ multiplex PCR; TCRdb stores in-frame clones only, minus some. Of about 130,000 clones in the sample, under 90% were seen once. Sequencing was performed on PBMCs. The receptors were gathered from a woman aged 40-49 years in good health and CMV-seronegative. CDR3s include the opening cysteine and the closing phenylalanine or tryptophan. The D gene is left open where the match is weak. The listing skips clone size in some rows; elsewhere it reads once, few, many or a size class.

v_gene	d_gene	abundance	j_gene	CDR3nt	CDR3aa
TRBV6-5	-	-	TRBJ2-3	TGTGCCAGCAGTTACGTCAGCGGCGGCACAGATACGCAGTATTTT	CASSYVSGGTDTQYF
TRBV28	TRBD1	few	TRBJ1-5	TGTGCCAGCACCTTGCCAGGGGGGAATCAGCCCCAGCATTTT	CASTLPGGNQPQHF
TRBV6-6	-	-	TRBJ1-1	TGTGCCAGCAGTTACTACTCCTTGAACACTGAAGCTTTCTTT	CASSYYSLNTEAFF
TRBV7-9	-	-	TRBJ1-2	TGTGCCAGCAGCCCTCGGACAGCTTATAACTATGGCTACACCTTC	CASSPRTAYNYGYTF
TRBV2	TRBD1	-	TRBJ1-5	TGTGCCAGCAGGGACAGGGGCAATCAGCCCCAGCATTTT	CASRDRGNQPQHF
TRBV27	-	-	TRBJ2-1	TGTGCCAGCAGAGGGGGTGAGCAGTTCTTC	CASRGGEQFF
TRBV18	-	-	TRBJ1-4	TGTGCCAGCTCACCCGCCAGGGCGGAGTATGAAAAACTGTTTTTT	CASSPARAEYEKLFF
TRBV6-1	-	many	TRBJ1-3	TGTGCCAGCAGTATTCGGAGTTCCAATGGAAACACCATATATTTT	CASSIRSSNGNTIYF
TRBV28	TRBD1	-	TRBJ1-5	TGTGCCAGCAGTTCGACAGGGAGCAATCAGCCCCAGCATTTT	CASSSTGSNQPQHF
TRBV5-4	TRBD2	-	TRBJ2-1	TGTCCCAGCTTTGTGGCGGGAGGGCAAAACAATGAGCAGTTCTTC	CPSFVAGGQNNEQFF